Listed below are T cell receptor beta chains from one sample, sequenced in a study of shared clonotypes between healthy human individuals. TCRdb's table, derived via immunoSEQ multiplex PCR, lists solely in-frame clones and lacks some. The data hold around 1,900,000 clones, with about 94% observed a single time. The sample comprised naive CD8+ T cells from PBMCs. The receptors stem from a man between 18 and 29 years old in good health. Some clones in this sample may be carry-over from other donors' samples. CDR3s include the opening cysteine and the closing phenylalanine or tryptophan. Each record gives: V gene, clone size, J gene, D gene, CDR3 DNA, CDR3 protein. The D gene is left open where the match is weak. Clone size is shown for a subset of rows, as once, few, many or a class of expanded clone.

V gene: TRBV28; clone size: -; J gene: TRBJ1-4; D gene: TRBD1; CDR3 DNA: TGTGCCAGCAGTTTATCAAGGACAGGACCTGAAAAACTGTTTTTT; CDR3 protein: CASSLSRTGPEKLFF
V gene: TRBV7-9; clone size: -; J gene: TRBJ1-1; D gene: -; CDR3 DNA: TGTGCCAGCACCACTTTAGGCACTGAAGCTTTCTTT; CDR3 protein: CASTTLGTEAFF
V gene: TRBV27; clone size: -; J gene: TRBJ2-7; D gene: TRBD2; CDR3 DNA: TGTGCCAGCAGTTCCCCAGCGGGAGGGCGCAACGAGCAGTACTTC; CDR3 protein: CASSSPAGGRNEQYF
V gene: TRBV7-9; clone size: -; J gene: TRBJ2-1; D gene: -; CDR3 DNA: TGTGCCAGCAGCTTAATGCGAAATGAGCAGTTCTTC; CDR3 protein: CASSLMRNEQFF
V gene: TRBV4-1; clone size: -; J gene: TRBJ2-1; D gene: TRBD1; CDR3 DNA: TGCGCCAGCACCCTAAGGGGGACAGGGAATGAGCAGTTCTTC; CDR3 protein: CASTLRGTGNEQFF
V gene: TRBV7-9; clone size: -; J gene: TRBJ2-3; D gene: TRBD2; CDR3 DNA: TGTGCCAGCAGCGGATCCGGGACTAGCGGGAGGGCCTCAGATACGCAGTATTTT; CDR3 protein: CASSGSGTSGRASDTQYF
V gene: TRBV19; clone size: few; J gene: TRBJ1-5; D gene: -; CDR3 DNA: TGTGCCAGTAGCATACGGGACAGCAATCAGCCCCAGCATTTT; CDR3 protein: CASSIRDSNQPQHF
V gene: TRBV5-4; clone size: -; J gene: TRBJ1-1; D gene: -; CDR3 DNA: TGTGCCAGCAGCTTGGGAACCACTGAAGCTTTCTTT; CDR3 protein: CASSLGTTEAFF
V gene: TRBV28; clone size: -; J gene: TRBJ1-2; D gene: TRBD1; CDR3 DNA: TGTGCCAGCAGTGCCCGACAGGGTTATAACTATGGCTACACCTTC; CDR3 protein: CASSARQGYNYGYTF
V gene: TRBV7-9; clone size: -; J gene: TRBJ2-7; D gene: TRBD1; CDR3 DNA: TGTGCCAGCAGCCCGGGGACAGGGGGGTCCTACGAGCAGTACTTC; CDR3 protein: CASSPGTGGSYEQYF
V gene: TRBV9; clone size: -; J gene: TRBJ2-7; D gene: -; CDR3 DNA: TGTGCCAGCAGCGCGGACAGCCGCTCCTACGAGCAGTACTTC; CDR3 protein: CASSADSRSYEQYF
V gene: TRBV13; clone size: once; J gene: TRBJ1-2; D gene: -; CDR3 DNA: TGTGCCAGCAGCGAGGGACCGAATAACTATGGCTACACCTTC; CDR3 protein: CASSEGPNNYGYTF
V gene: TRBV7-9; clone size: -; J gene: TRBJ2-7; D gene: -; CDR3 DNA: TGTGCCAGCAGGCCACCGGGACATATCTCCTACGAGCAGTACTTC; CDR3 protein: CASRPPGHISYEQYF
V gene: TRBV11-2; clone size: -; J gene: TRBJ2-3; D gene: -; CDR3 DNA: TGTGCCAGCAGTCCCCCAGGTACAGATACGCAGTATTTT; CDR3 protein: CASSPPGTDTQYF
V gene: TRBV11-2; clone size: -; J gene: TRBJ2-1; D gene: TRBD2; CDR3 DNA: TGTGCCAGCAGCCCCAGGACTAGCGGGAGCTTATGGTACAATGAGCAGTTCTTC; CDR3 protein: CASSPRTSGSLWYNEQFF
V gene: TRBV19; clone size: -; J gene: TRBJ2-7; D gene: -; CDR3 DNA: TGTGCCAGTAGTAACGGCGCCTACGAGCAGTACTTC; CDR3 protein: CASSNGAYEQYF
V gene: TRBV5-6; clone size: -; J gene: TRBJ2-7; D gene: -; CDR3 DNA: TGTGCCAGCAGCATCTCTACAACCTACGAGCAGTACTTC; CDR3 protein: CASSISTTYEQYF
V gene: TRBV29-1; clone size: -; J gene: TRBJ2-3; D gene: -; CDR3 DNA: TGCAGCGTTCTCGCAGATACGCAGTATTTT; CDR3 protein: CSVLADTQYF
V gene: TRBV4-3; clone size: -; J gene: TRBJ2-3; D gene: -; CDR3 DNA: TGCGCCAGCAGCCAAGAAAGGGGATTCACAGATACGCAGTATTTT; CDR3 protein: CASSQERGFTDTQYF
V gene: TRBV11-2; clone size: -; J gene: TRBJ2-7; D gene: TRBD1; CDR3 DNA: TGTGCCAGCAGCAAACACAGGGGTGAGCAGTACTTC; CDR3 protein: CASSKHRGEQYF
V gene: TRBV27; clone size: -; J gene: TRBJ2-2; D gene: -; CDR3 DNA: TGTGCCACCCGAAGGTACAGAGAAGCGAACACCGGGGAGCTGTTTTTT; CDR3 protein: CATRRYREANTGELFF
V gene: TRBV9; clone size: once; J gene: TRBJ2-2; D gene: -; CDR3 DNA: TGTGCCAGCAGCGTAGACGGGAGTCTGGCCGGGGAGCTGTTTTTT; CDR3 protein: CASSVDGSLAGELFF
V gene: TRBV18; clone size: -; J gene: TRBJ2-5; D gene: -; CDR3 DNA: TGTGCCAGCTCACCGGGGGGTGGACAAGAGACCCAGTACTTC; CDR3 protein: CASSPGGGQETQYF
V gene: TRBV7-9; clone size: -; J gene: TRBJ2-3; D gene: -; CDR3 DNA: TGTGCCAGCAGCCCCCATGGGAGGGGGTCCAGCACAGATACGCAGTATTTT; CDR3 protein: CASSPHGRGSSTDTQYF
V gene: TRBV27; clone size: -; J gene: TRBJ1-2; D gene: TRBD1; CDR3 DNA: TGTGCCAGCAGGACCGGGACAGCCTATGGCTACACCTTC; CDR3 protein: CASRTGTAYGYTF
V gene: TRBV19; clone size: -; J gene: TRBJ1-1; D gene: -; CDR3 DNA: TGTGCCAGTAGCCTGGACAGTCCTCCGAACACTGAAGCTTTCTTT; CDR3 protein: CASSLDSPPNTEAFF
V gene: TRBV13; clone size: -; J gene: TRBJ2-1; D gene: TRBD2; CDR3 DNA: TGTGCCAGCAGCTCGGGGACTAGCGGTTACAATGAGCAGTTCTTC; CDR3 protein: CASSSGTSGYNEQFF
V gene: TRBV27; clone size: -; J gene: TRBJ2-1; D gene: -; CDR3 DNA: TGTGCCAGCAGTTTATCTTCCGCGAATGAGCAGTTCTTC; CDR3 protein: CASSLSSANEQFF
V gene: TRBV27; clone size: -; J gene: TRBJ2-5; D gene: -; CDR3 DNA: TGTGCCAGCAGTTTATCGTTCGGACGCCAAGAGACCCAGTACTTC; CDR3 protein: CASSLSFGRQETQYF
V gene: TRBV28; clone size: once; J gene: TRBJ2-3; D gene: TRBD2; CDR3 DNA: TGTGCCAGCAGTTTAGGGAGGGTGGATACGCAGTATTTT; CDR3 protein: CASSLGRVDTQYF
V gene: TRBV25-1; clone size: -; J gene: TRBJ1-2; D gene: -; CDR3 DNA: TGTGCCAGCAGTGGCGGACGGCCCAGAGATGGCTACACCTTC; CDR3 protein: CASSGGRPRDGYTF
V gene: TRBV10-3; clone size: once; J gene: TRBJ2-7; D gene: TRBD2; CDR3 DNA: TGTGCCATCAGTATAGCGGGAGGGTCCTACGAGCAGTACTTC; CDR3 protein: CAISIAGGSYEQYF
V gene: TRBV27; clone size: -; J gene: TRBJ2-5; D gene: TRBD2; CDR3 DNA: TGTGCCAGCAGTTCTCCCCTGACTAGCACCTCCCAAGAGACCCAGTACTTC; CDR3 protein: CASSSPLTSTSQETQYF
V gene: TRBV4-1; clone size: -; J gene: TRBJ1-2; D gene: TRBD1; CDR3 DNA: TGCGCCAGCAGCCAAGGCCCTAACAGGGACAGGTCGTCTGGCTACACCTTC; CDR3 protein: CASSQGPNRDRSSGYTF
V gene: TRBV5-4; clone size: once; J gene: TRBJ1-6; D gene: TRBD1; CDR3 DNA: TGTGCCAGCAGCTTGGAGGACAGGACTTCACCCCTCCACTTT; CDR3 protein: CASSLEDRTSPLHF
V gene: TRBV27; clone size: -; J gene: TRBJ2-7; D gene: TRBD1; CDR3 DNA: TGTGCCAGCAGTCCCCTCTTATGGACAGGGAGCTCCTACGAGCAGTACTTC; CDR3 protein: CASSPLLWTGSSYEQYF
V gene: TRBV6-5; clone size: -; J gene: TRBJ1-1; D gene: -; CDR3 DNA: TGTGCCAGCAGTTACTTAGAGGGAGGAGGGACTGAAGCTTTCTTT; CDR3 protein: CASSYLEGGGTEAFF
V gene: TRBV11-3; clone size: -; J gene: TRBJ2-3; D gene: TRBD2; CDR3 DNA: TGTGCCAGCAGCTTTACTAGCGGAAACACAGATACGCAGTATTTT; CDR3 protein: CASSFTSGNTDTQYF
V gene: TRBV7-2; clone size: -; J gene: TRBJ1-1; D gene: -; CDR3 DNA: TGTGCCAGCAGCTTAGAACCGACAGCTAACACTGAAGCTTTCTTT; CDR3 protein: CASSLEPTANTEAFF
V gene: TRBV27; clone size: -; J gene: TRBJ1-1; D gene: -; CDR3 DNA: TGTGCCAGCAGTCCGACGGTGGCGCACACTGAAGCTTTCTTT; CDR3 protein: CASSPTVAHTEAFF
V gene: TRBV9; clone size: -; J gene: TRBJ2-5; D gene: -; CDR3 DNA: TGTGCCAGCAGCGTAGGTTTCCGTTATCAGGGGATGTCCGAGACCCAGTACTTC; CDR3 protein: CASSVGFRYQGMSETQYF
V gene: TRBV28; clone size: -; J gene: TRBJ1-4; D gene: -; CDR3 DNA: TGTGCCAGCAGTACCCGTCTGGTGTCAACTAATGAAAAACTGTTTTTT; CDR3 protein: CASSTRLVSTNEKLFF
V gene: TRBV7-9; clone size: -; J gene: TRBJ2-2; D gene: -; CDR3 DNA: TGTGCCAGCAGCCGCATCGAAAACACCGGGGAGCTGTTTTTT; CDR3 protein: CASSRIENTGELFF
V gene: TRBV7-2; clone size: -; J gene: TRBJ2-1; D gene: TRBD2; CDR3 DNA: TGTGCCAGCAGCTCCCTAGCGGGAGTCTACAATGAGCAGTTCTTC; CDR3 protein: CASSSLAGVYNEQFF
V gene: TRBV9; clone size: -; J gene: TRBJ2-1; D gene: -; CDR3 DNA: TGTGCCAGCAGCGTCGGGGACGATGAGCAGTTCTTC; CDR3 protein: CASSVGDDEQFF
V gene: TRBV5-1; clone size: -; J gene: TRBJ2-1; D gene: TRBD1; CDR3 DNA: TGCGCCAGCAGCTTGGAGGGAACAGGGGGTTCATACAATGAGCAGTTCTTC; CDR3 protein: CASSLEGTGGSYNEQFF
V gene: TRBV30; clone size: -; J gene: TRBJ1-5; D gene: -; CDR3 DNA: TGTGCCTGGGATGCAGGGGTCGGCAATCAGCCCCAGCATTTT; CDR3 protein: CAWDAGVGNQPQHF
V gene: TRBV27; clone size: -; J gene: TRBJ1-5; D gene: -; CDR3 DNA: TGTGCCAGCAGTTTACAGGGTAGTGCTCAGCCCCAGCATTTT; CDR3 protein: CASSLQGSAQPQHF
V gene: TRBV30; clone size: -; J gene: TRBJ2-7; D gene: -; CDR3 DNA: TGTGCCTGGAGTGAACTGGAAGGAAAGCAGTACTTC; CDR3 protein: CAWSELEGKQYF
V gene: TRBV28; clone size: -; J gene: TRBJ2-7; D gene: -; CDR3 DNA: TGTGCCAGCAGCCGATACGAGCAGTACTTC; CDR3 protein: CASSRYEQYF
V gene: TRBV6-6; clone size: once; J gene: TRBJ2-7; D gene: TRBD2; CDR3 DNA: TGTGCCAGCAGTTACTCGGGGGGGATTGAGCAGTACTTC; CDR3 protein: CASSYSGGIEQYF
V gene: TRBV27; clone size: -; J gene: TRBJ2-7; D gene: TRBD1; CDR3 DNA: TGTGCCAGCAGCCACAGGGGGGACGAGCAGTACTTC; CDR3 protein: CASSHRGDEQYF
V gene: TRBV2; clone size: once; J gene: TRBJ2-7; D gene: -; CDR3 DNA: TGTGCCAGCAGATGGGGGGCCCACTACGAGCAGTACTTC; CDR3 protein: CASRWGAHYEQYF
V gene: TRBV7-9; clone size: -; J gene: TRBJ2-7; D gene: TRBD1; CDR3 DNA: TGTGCCAGCAGCTCCCAAACCGGGACAGGGTACTACGAGCAGTACTTC; CDR3 protein: CASSSQTGTGYYEQYF
V gene: TRBV5-6; clone size: -; J gene: TRBJ2-1; D gene: -; CDR3 DNA: TGTGCCAGCAGCCAGACTGCTAATGAGCAGTTCTTC; CDR3 protein: CASSQTANEQFF
V gene: TRBV4-1; clone size: -; J gene: TRBJ2-2; D gene: -; CDR3 DNA: TGCGCCAGCAGCCAAGATTTTGTTTCGTACGCCGGGGAGCTGTTTTTT; CDR3 protein: CASSQDFVSYAGELFF
V gene: TRBV27; clone size: -; J gene: TRBJ1-2; D gene: TRBD1; CDR3 DNA: TGTGCCAGCAGTACAGGGGCTGGCTACACCTTC; CDR3 protein: CASSTGAGYTF
V gene: TRBV27; clone size: -; J gene: TRBJ2-1; D gene: TRBD2; CDR3 DNA: TGTGCCAGCAGCACGGGACTAGCTAGCAATGAGCAGTTCTTC; CDR3 protein: CASSTGLASNEQFF
V gene: TRBV21-1; clone size: -; J gene: TRBJ2-5; D gene: -; CDR3 DNA: TGTGCCAGCAGACCTGTGGAAGAGACCCAGTACTTC; CDR3 protein: CASRPVEETQYF